Described below is a single T cell receptor (beta chain) sequence and its context. Assay: immunoSEQ multiplex PCR; the TCRdb copy retains only in-frame clones and omits some. The table lists 450,000 to 650,000 clones, around three quarters of them singletons. Germline CDR1 and CDR2: MNHNY and SVGAGI (reference sequence). V was clipped by 6 bases and J by 4 bases, with 12 bases between them. The CDR3 totals 13 residues. These data are taken from a study of shared clonotypes between healthy human individuals. This clonotype was obtained from a woman between 40 and 50 years old in good health. Some clones in this sample may be carry-over from other donors' samples. The chain has TRBV6-6 and TRBJ1-1; a possible D gene is TRBD1 (6 bases). The sequenced material came from PBMCs. The CDR3 nucleotides are TGTGCCAGCAGCCGGGACACCAGCACTGAAGCTTTCTTT. Protein: CASSRDTSTEAFF.